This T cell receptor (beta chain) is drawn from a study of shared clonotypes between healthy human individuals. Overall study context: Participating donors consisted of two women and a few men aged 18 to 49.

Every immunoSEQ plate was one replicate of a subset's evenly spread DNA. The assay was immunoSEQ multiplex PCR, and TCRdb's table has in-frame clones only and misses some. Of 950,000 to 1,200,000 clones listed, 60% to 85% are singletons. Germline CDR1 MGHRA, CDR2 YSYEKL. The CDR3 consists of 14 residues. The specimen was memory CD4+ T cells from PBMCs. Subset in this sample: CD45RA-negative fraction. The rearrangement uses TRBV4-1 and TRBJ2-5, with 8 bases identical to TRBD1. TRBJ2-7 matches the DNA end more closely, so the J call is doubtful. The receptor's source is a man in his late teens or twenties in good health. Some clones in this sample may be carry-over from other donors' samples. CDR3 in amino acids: CASSHRDRSYEQYF. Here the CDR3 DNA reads TGCGCCAGCAGCCACCGGGACAGGTCCTACGAGCAGTACTTC.